Sequencing of this TCR beta chain was carried out in a study of cytomegalovirus exposure and HLA in healthy donors. This clone was seen just once. Its target is unknown. V dropped 6 bases and J dropped 7; count of bases not matched to a gene: 8. Germline-derived CDR1 and CDR2 are MNHEY and SVGAGI. This CDR3 contains 14 residues. Vbeta (60) and Jbeta (13) primers were used in the PCR. The table came from immunoSEQ multiplex PCR; TCRdb's copy has only in-frame clones and leaves some out. The sample lists roughly 97,000 clones, about four fifths occurring once. Study-wide findings and caveats: Most TCR sequences were rare, but some public TCRs occurred in many donors. Researchers reported in a later analysis that a missense DCLRE1C variant was tied to TCR beta V- and J-gene trimming.

Source material: PBMCs. This rearrangement joins TRBV6-5 to TRBJ1-5, with 8 bases that match TRBD1. The receptor was derived from a man aged 35 to 55 in good health and CMV-seropositive. The CDR3 spells CASSLGQGGQPQHF. Written as DNA, the CDR3 is TGTGCCAGCAGCCTCGGACAGGGCGGGCAGCCCCAGCATTTT.